This T cell receptor beta chain is from a study of blood T cell repertoires in COVID-19. Study background: In each case, the material was cDNA or gDNA derived from T cells, B-cell-depleted T cells, or PBMCs.

Germline values: CDR1 MNHNS, CDR2 SASEGT. This CDR3 has 17 residues. V was pared by 1 base and J by 3 bases, with 16 bases between. Under the authors' procedure: Using reference gene primer amplification, nucleated cell counts were estimated. Some clones are missing from TCRdb's copy, which holds only in-frame ones; the method was immunoSEQ multiplex PCR. V and J calls and clone size come straight from that table; D and trimming were deduced from the DNA. The sample records 150,000 or so clones, 82% being singletons. This chain uses TRBV6-1 with TRBJ1-3, with D perhaps matching TRBD1 (5 bases). The sample consisted of peripheral blood. The receptor's source is a woman aged 70-85 years with acute or convalescent COVID-19. Written as DNA, the CDR3 is TGTGCCAGCAGTGAAGTCATGTTGGCAGGGAATGGAAACACCATATATTTT. Translation gives CASSEVMLAGNGNTIYF.